This is a list of T cell receptor beta chains from one sample in a study of control samples from healthy donors and cancer patients. Assay: immunoSEQ multiplex PCR; the TCRdb copy retains only in-frame clones and omits some. The table records 120,000 or so clones, 85% to 95% of them present only once. Specimen: PBMCs. The receptors shown here come from an elderly man with head and neck cancer. Both conserved end residues are part of each CDR3. Each record gives: J gene, D gene, clone size, V gene, CDR3 DNA, CDR3 protein. A D gene is named only where the DNA matches it firmly. Size tells how often a clone was seen (once, few, many) or the class of an expanded clone, and some rows leave it out.

TRBJ2-7,-,-,TRBV6-5,TGTGCCAGCAGCCGCTCCTACGAGCAGTACTTC,CASSRSYEQYF
TRBJ2-5,TRBD1,-,TRBV6-5,TGTGCCAGCAGTTACGGGACAGGTGGGGAGACCCAGTACTTC,CASSYGTGGETQYF
TRBJ2-7,TRBD1,-,TRBV6-5,TGTGCCAGCAGTCCAGGACAGGGGGCTATCTACGAGCAGTACTTC,CASSPGQGAIYEQYF
TRBJ1-5,-,-,TRBV27,TGTGCCAGCAGTTTCGGGCAGACTGGTCAGCCCCAGCATTTT,CASSFGQTGQPQHF
TRBJ2-1,TRBD2,once,TRBV6-6,TGTGCCAGCAGTTCTAGCGGGAGGGCCAGGAATGAGCAGTTCTTC,CASSSSGRARNEQFF
TRBJ2-1,TRBD2,-,TRBV6-5,TGTGCCAGCAGTTATAGCGGGAGAGTTGGGGATGAGCAGTTCTTC,CASSYSGRVGDEQFF
TRBJ2-1,TRBD1,-,TRBV10-3,TGTGCCATCAGTGAGCCCCCGGGACAGAACAATGAGCAGTTCTTC,CAISEPPGQNNEQFF
TRBJ1-2,-,-,TRBV27,TGTGCCAGCAGCCCTGACTCGGGCTATGGCTACACCTTC,CASSPDSGYGYTF
TRBJ2-7,-,few,TRBV19,TGTGCCAGTACTCCTGACCTAATAGTACAGTACTTC,CASTPDLIVQYF
TRBJ2-3,-,-,TRBV5-1,TGCGCCAGCAGCTTGGGTCCTAGCACAGATACGCAGTATTTT,CASSLGPSTDTQYF
TRBJ2-1,TRBD2,-,TRBV28,TGTGCCAGCAGTTTATTAGGACTAGCGGGAAAGGGGAATGAGCAGTTCTTC,CASSLLGLAGKGNEQFF
TRBJ2-3,-,once,TRBV12-3/TRBV12-4,TGTGCCAGCAGTTTCATAGATACGCAGTATTTT,CASSFIDTQYF
TRBJ2-7,TRBD2,-,TRBV28,TGTGCCAGCAGTTTAACGGGAGGGGCTGGCGAGCAGTACTTC,CASSLTGGAGEQYF
TRBJ2-7,-,-,TRBV28,TGTGCCACCACAGGGAGGGTATTTCACGAGCAGTACTTC,CATTGRVFHEQYF
TRBJ2-5,-,-,TRBV5-1,TGCGCCAGCACCCAGGAAGTCCAAGAGACCCAGTACTTC,CASTQEVQETQYF
TRBJ1-5,-,-,TRBV6-5,TGTGCCAGCAGAGGACCGGGACATGGGGATCAGCCCCAGCATTTT,CASRGPGHGDQPQHF
TRBJ1-1,-,-,TRBV5-8,TGTGCCAGCAGCTTTGCGGGCCACCAAGCTTTCTTT,CASSFAGHQAFF
TRBJ2-7,TRBD2,once,TRBV7-8,TGTGCCAGCAGCTCGACTAGCGGGATTCCCTACGAGCAGTACTTC,CASSSTSGIPYEQYF
TRBJ1-2,TRBD1,-,TRBV7-2,TGTGCCAGCAGCTTAGTGAGGACAGGGACTAACTATGGCTACACCTTC,CASSLVRTGTNYGYTF
TRBJ1-1,TRBD1,-,TRBV6-4,TGTGCCAGCAGACCGACAGGGTTGAACACTGAAGCTTTCTTT,CASRPTGLNTEAFF
TRBJ2-1,-,-,TRBV6-4,TGTGCCAGCAGCAACGTGGGGGGAACCTACAATGAGCAGTTCTTC,CASSNVGGTYNEQFF
TRBJ2-1,TRBD2,once,TRBV11-2,TGTGCCAGCAGCTCCGAGCGGGAGGGATACAATGAGCAGTTCTTC,CASSSEREGYNEQFF
TRBJ1-5,TRBD1,-,TRBV4-1,TGCGCCAGCACACGGGACAGGGGCGAAAATCAGCCCCAGCATTTT,CASTRDRGENQPQHF
TRBJ1-4,TRBD1,-,TRBV30,TGTGCCTGGAGTGGGGACAGGGGGGAAAAACTGTTTTTT,CAWSGDRGEKLFF
TRBJ2-7,-,-,TRBV18,TGTGCCAGCTCACAGGGGGACGAGCAGTACTTC,CASSQGDEQYF
TRBJ1-5,-,-,TRBV6-5,TGTGCCAGCAGTTGGAGGAATAGCAATCAGCCCCAGCATTTT,CASSWRNSNQPQHF
TRBJ1-2,-,few,TRBV10-3,TGTGCCATCGGCTATACAGGGTCAAATGGCTACACCTTC,CAIGYTGSNGYTF
TRBJ1-3,-,once,TRBV25-1,TGTGCCAGCAGTCTCTCTGGAAACACCATATATTTT,CASSLSGNTIYF
TRBJ2-1,-,-,TRBV6-5,TGTGCCAGCGGAGGGGCGGTCTGGGAGCAGTTCTTC,CASGGAVWEQFF
TRBJ2-7,-,-,TRBV10-3,TGTGCCATCAGTGAGATGGGGTTCTACGAGCAGTACTTC,CAISEMGFYEQYF
TRBJ2-1,-,-,TRBV6-4,TGTGCCAGCAGTGACTGGGGCCGGGGCAATGAGCAGTTCTTC,CASSDWGRGNEQFF
TRBJ1-5,TRBD1,-,TRBV24-1,TGTGCCACCAGACAGGGGGCTTGTGTTTCGTATCAGCCCCAGCATTTT,CATRQGACVSYQPQHF
TRBJ2-3,-,-,TRBV19,TGTGCCAGTTCGGACAGGGAGGGAGATACGCAGTATTTT,CASSDREGDTQYF
TRBJ2-5,-,-,TRBV10-3,TGTGCCATCAGGAGTTTCGGCGAGACCCAGTACTTC,CAIRSFGETQYF
TRBJ2-5,TRBD2,-,TRBV4-1,TGCGCCAGCAGTCGCGGGGGGCTGGAGACCCAGTACTTC,CASSRGGLETQYF
TRBJ2-7,-,-,TRBV27,TGTGCCAGCAGTGGGCGTGGGCCCTACGAGCAGTACTTC,CASSGRGPYEQYF
TRBJ2-3,-,-,TRBV5-4,TGTGCCAGCAGCTTGGTCGCGGGAACCACAGATACGCAGTATTTT,CASSLVAGTTDTQYF
TRBJ2-1,TRBD1,-,TRBV5-1,TGCGCCAGCAGCTACCAGGGGGCCGGATACAATGAGCAGTTCTTC,CASSYQGAGYNEQFF
TRBJ2-5,-,-,TRBV29-1,TGCAGCGGGGGACTCTGGGAGACCCAGTACTTC,CSGGLWETQYF
TRBJ1-1,-,once,TRBV6-2/TRBV6-3,TGTGCCAGCAGTTACGTCAGGGTCGCTGAAGCTTTCTTT,CASSYVRVAEAFF
TRBJ1-2,-,-,TRBV27,TGTGCCAGCAGTTCCAGCAACTATGGCTACACCTTC,CASSSSNYGYTF
TRBJ2-7,-,-,TRBV7-7,TGTGCCAGCAGCTTAAGCACCTCCTACGAGCAGTACTTC,CASSLSTSYEQYF
TRBJ1-5,-,-,TRBV19,TGTGCCAGTAGTACGATTACCCACCAGCCCCAGCATTTT,CASSTITHQPQHF
TRBJ2-7,-,-,TRBV7-9,TGTGCCAGCAGCCCCGCGCTGGCAGGTTCGGTAAAGCAGTACTTC,CASSPALAGSVKQYF
TRBJ2-3,TRBD2,-,TRBV5-6,TGTGCCAGCAGCTTGACAGCGGGAGGGGGGACAGATACGCAGTATTTT,CASSLTAGGGTDTQYF
TRBJ1-5,TRBD1,once,TRBV7-8,TGTGCCAGCAGCATCCGGGACAGGGACCGACAGCCCCAGCATTTT,CASSIRDRDRQPQHF
TRBJ2-2,TRBD2,-,TRBV5-5,TGTGCCAGCAGCCGGGGAGGGAGCACGGTGAGCACCGGGGAGCTGTTTTTT,CASSRGGSTVSTGELFF
TRBJ2-2,-,-,TRBV11-2,TGTGCCAGCAGCTTAGTACGGACGGCGAACACCGGGGAGCTGTTTTTT,CASSLVRTANTGELFF
TRBJ1-4,TRBD1,-,TRBV5-1,TGCGCCAGCAGCTACACGACAGGGGCAACTAATGAAAAACTGTTTTTT,CASSYTTGATNEKLFF
TRBJ2-7,-,-,TRBV7-9,TGTGCCAGCAGCGTGGGGTTTTACGAGCAGTACTTC,CASSVGFYEQYF
TRBJ2-1,TRBD2,-,TRBV7-2,TGTGCCAGCAGCTTATCGGGGGGCTACAATGAGCAGTTCTTC,CASSLSGGYNEQFF
TRBJ2-3,-,-,TRBV3-1/TRBV3-2,TGTGCCAGCAGCCCCCCGGGGCGGGGGCGAGATACGCAGTATTTT,CASSPPGRGRDTQYF
TRBJ1-6,TRBD1,-,TRBV16,TGTGCCAGCAGCCATGTGGACAGGGGTAATTCACCCCTCCACTTT,CASSHVDRGNSPLHF
TRBJ2-4,-,-,TRBV30,TGTGCCTGGAGGAGGGGGAGAAGCGGGAAAAACATTCAGTACTTC,CAWRRGRSGKNIQYF
TRBJ2-1,-,-,TRBV5-1,TGCGCCAGCAGCATAGACACACATGAGCAGTTCTTC,CASSIDTHEQFF
TRBJ1-4,-,-,TRBV5-6,TGTGCCAGCACAATACAGGGTGGGATAGGTGAAAAACTGTTTTTT,CASTIQGGIGEKLFF
TRBJ2-7,TRBD1,-,TRBV2,TGTGCCAGTTTCCGGGACAGGGGAAGCGAGCAGTACTTC,CASFRDRGSEQYF
TRBJ1-1,-,-,TRBV4-1,TGCGCCAGCAGCCAAGATTTAGGGGGTTGGACTGAAGCTTTCTTT,CASSQDLGGWTEAFF
TRBJ1-2,-,-,TRBV27,TGTGCCAGCAGCCCGCAGGGGAACTATAACTATGGCTACACCTTC,CASSPQGNYNYGYTF